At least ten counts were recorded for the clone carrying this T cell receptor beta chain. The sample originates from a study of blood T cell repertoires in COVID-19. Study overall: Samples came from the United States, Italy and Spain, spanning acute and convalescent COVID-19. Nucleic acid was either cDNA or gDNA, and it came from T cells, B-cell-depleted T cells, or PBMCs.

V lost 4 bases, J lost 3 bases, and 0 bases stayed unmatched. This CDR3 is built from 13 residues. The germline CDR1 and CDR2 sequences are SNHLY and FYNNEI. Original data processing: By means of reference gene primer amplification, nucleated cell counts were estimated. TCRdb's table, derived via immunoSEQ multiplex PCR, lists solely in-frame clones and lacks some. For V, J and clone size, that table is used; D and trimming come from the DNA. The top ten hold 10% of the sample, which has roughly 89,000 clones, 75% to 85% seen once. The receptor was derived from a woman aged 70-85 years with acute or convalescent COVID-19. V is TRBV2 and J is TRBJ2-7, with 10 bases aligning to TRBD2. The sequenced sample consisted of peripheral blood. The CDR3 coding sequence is TGTGCCAGCAGTGTAGCGGGAGGCTACGAGCAGTACTTC. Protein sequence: CASSVAGGYEQYF.